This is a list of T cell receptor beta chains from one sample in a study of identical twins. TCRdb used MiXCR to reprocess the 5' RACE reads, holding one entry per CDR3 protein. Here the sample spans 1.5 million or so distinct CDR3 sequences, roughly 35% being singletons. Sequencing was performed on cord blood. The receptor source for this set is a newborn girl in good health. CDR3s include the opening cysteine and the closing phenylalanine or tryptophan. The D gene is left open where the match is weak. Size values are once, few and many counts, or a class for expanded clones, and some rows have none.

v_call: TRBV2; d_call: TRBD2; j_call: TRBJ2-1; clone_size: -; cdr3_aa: CASPTSGPSYNEQFF; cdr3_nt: TGTGCCAGCCCCACTAGCGGACCATCCTACAATGAGCAGTTCTTC
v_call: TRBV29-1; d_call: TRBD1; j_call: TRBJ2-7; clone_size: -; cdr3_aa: CNVAGKDRGYYEQYF; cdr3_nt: TGCAACGTTGCTGGTAAGGACAGGGGTTACTACGAGCAGTACTTC
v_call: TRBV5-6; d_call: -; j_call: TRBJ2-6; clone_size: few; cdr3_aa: CASNDQTISSGANVLTF; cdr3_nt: TGTGCCAGCAACGATCAGACCATTTCCTCTGGGGCCAACGTCCTGACTTTC
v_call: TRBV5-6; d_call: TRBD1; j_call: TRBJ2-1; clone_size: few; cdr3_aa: CASRLTGGNNEQFF; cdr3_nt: TGTGCCAGCAGGTTGACAGGGGGCAACAATGAGCAGTTCTTC
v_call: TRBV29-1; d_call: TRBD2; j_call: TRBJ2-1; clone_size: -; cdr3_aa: CSVVLAGGRNEQFF; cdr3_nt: TGCAGCGTAGTACTAGCGGGAGGGCGAAATGAGCAGTTCTTC
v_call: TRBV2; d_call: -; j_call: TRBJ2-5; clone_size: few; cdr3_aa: CASSEDKPTGETQYF; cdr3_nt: TGTGCCAGCAGTGAGGATAAGCCTACTGGAGAGACCCAGTACTTC
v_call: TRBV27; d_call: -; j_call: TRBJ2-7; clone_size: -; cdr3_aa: CASSLSRGGSYNEQYF; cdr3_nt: TGTGCCAGCAGTTTATCGAGGGGGGGCTCCTACAATGAGCAGTACTTC
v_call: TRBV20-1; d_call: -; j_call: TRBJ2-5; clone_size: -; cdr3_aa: CSARLDLQETQYF; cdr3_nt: TGCAGTGCCAGACTAGACCTCCAAGAGACCCAGTACTTC
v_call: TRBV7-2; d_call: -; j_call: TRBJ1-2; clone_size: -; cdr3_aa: CASSPDRNYGHTF; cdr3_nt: TGTGCCAGCAGCCCCGACAGAAACTATGGCCACACCTTC
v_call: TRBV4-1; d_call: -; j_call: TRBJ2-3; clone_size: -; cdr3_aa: CASSQGGLGPDTQYF; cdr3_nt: TGCGCCAGCAGCCAAGGAGGTTTAGGGCCAGATACGCAGTATTTT
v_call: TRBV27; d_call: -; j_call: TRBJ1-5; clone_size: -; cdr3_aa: CASSLSTGGRPQHF; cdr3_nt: TGTGCCAGCAGTTTATCGACAGGCGGTAGGCCCCAGCATTTT
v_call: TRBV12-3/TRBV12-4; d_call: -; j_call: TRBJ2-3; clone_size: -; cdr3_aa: CASSFNSGGLDTQYF; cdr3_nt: TGTGCCAGCAGTTTCAATTCGGGGGGCTTAGATACGCAGTATTTT
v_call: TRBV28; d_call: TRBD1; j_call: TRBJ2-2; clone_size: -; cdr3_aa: CASSSRDRGKTGELFF; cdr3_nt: TGTGCCAGCAGTAGTCGGGACAGGGGAAAGACCGGGGAGCTGTTTTTT
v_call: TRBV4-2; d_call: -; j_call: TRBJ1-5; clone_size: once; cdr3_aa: CASSQALPTGNQPQHF; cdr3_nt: TGTGCCAGCAGCCAAGCTCTCCCTACAGGGAATCAGCCCCAGCATTTT
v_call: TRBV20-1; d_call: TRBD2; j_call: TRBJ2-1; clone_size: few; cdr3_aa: CSAREAGESYNEQFF; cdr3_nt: TGCAGTGCTAGAGAAGCGGGGGAGTCCTACAATGAGCAGTTCTTC
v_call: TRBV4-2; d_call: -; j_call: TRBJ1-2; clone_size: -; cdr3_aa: CASSPLLAGNNYGYTF; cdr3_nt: TGTGCCAGCAGCCCCCTGCTGGCAGGAAACAACTATGGCTACACCTTC
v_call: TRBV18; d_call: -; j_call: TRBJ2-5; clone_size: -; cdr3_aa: CASSPGAVNNEQYF; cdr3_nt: TGTGCCAGCTCACCAGGGGCAGTCAACAATGAGCAGTACTTC
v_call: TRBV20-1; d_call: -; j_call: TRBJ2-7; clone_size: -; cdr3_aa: CSARDGAAGAYNEQYF; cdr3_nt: TGCAGTGCTAGAGATGGGGCGGCGGGCGCCTACAATGAGCAGTACTTC
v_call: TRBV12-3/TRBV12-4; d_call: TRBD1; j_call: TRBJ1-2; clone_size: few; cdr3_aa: CASSGRTGHGYTF; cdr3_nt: TGTGCCAGCAGTGGACGGACAGGGCATGGCTACACCTTC
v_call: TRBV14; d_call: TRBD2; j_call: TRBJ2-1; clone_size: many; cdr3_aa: CASSQDGIFLAGKQFF; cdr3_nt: TGTGCCAGCAGCCAAGACGGAATTTTTCTAGCGGGGAAGCAGTTCTTC
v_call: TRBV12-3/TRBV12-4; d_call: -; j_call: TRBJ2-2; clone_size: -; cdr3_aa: CASSSVGANTGELFF; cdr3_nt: TGTGCCAGCAGTTCGGTGGGGGCGAACACCGGGGAGCTGTTTTTT
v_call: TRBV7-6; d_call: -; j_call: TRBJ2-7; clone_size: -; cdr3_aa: CASSLGGQMGSYEQYF; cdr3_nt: TGTGCCAGCAGCTTAGGCGGGCAAATGGGCTCCTACGAGCAGTACTTC
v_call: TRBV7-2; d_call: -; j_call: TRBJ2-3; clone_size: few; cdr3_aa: CASSSLGVRSTDTQYF; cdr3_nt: TGTGCCAGCAGCTCACTCGGGGTCCGTAGCACAGATACGCAGTATTTT
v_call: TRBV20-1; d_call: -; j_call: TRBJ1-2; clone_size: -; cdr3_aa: CSARVSTAFYGYTF; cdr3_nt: TGCAGTGCCCGTGTGTCGACAGCCTTCTATGGCTACACCTTC
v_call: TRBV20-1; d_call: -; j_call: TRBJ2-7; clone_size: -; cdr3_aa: CSASSRRISYNEQYF; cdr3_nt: TGCAGTGCCTCATCTCGCAGGATTTCCTACAATGAGCAGTACTTC